This T cell receptor (beta chain) was identified in a study of T cells in Graves' hyperthyroidism and ophthalmopathy (dated by TCRdb to the late 2010s). Background on the whole study: Peripheral blood samples were taken at initial diagnosis, before any treatment was given. A discovery cohort of around 100 patients, approximately 45 with Graves' ophthalmopathy and 57 with stable Graves' hyperthyroidism, was used to find distinguishing TCR V-J signatures. Whether ophthalmopathy could be predicted prospectively was tested in an independent validation cohort made up of 18 to 20 hyperthyroidism patients plus 17 patients who later progressed to ophthalmopathy. For training and testing, the 100 patients in the discovery cohort were randomly divided in a 7:3 ratio. The study also compared thyroid tissue and blood T-cell repertoires from roughly six Graves' hyperthyroidism patients. After sampling, hyperthyroidism patients received methimazole starting at 30 mg daily, and ophthalmopathy patients received high-dose intravenous methylprednisolone. The paper reports TCR Vbeta CDR3 sequencing of roughly 140 peripheral blood samples: under 45 ophthalmopathy, approximately 74 hyperthyroidism and around 17 progressor patients. Overall study outcomes, separate from this receptor: Sample size was not statistically predetermined, and investigators were not blinded to group allocation. A 13 V-J signature model separated ophthalmopathy from stable hyperthyroidism, with roughly 88% sensitivity and 81.08% specificity in cross-validation and 80%/75% in testing. Most expanded thyroid clonotypes (frequency above 0.001) were also found in blood, which suggests that blood repertoires may mirror thyroid immune responses. During validation, the model predicted progression to ophthalmopathy a median of approximately 7 months ahead of onset, with more than 55% sensitivity and more than 72% specificity.

This clonotype was recorded many times. Its binding antigen is unknown. Within one base of it there is no much larger clone, and no base qualities were kept. A patient counted as having stable Graves' hyperthyroidism if no progression to ophthalmopathy occurred over 18 months of follow-up. Hyperthyroidism patients were newly diagnosed, with disease duration under 2 months, and aged 18 to 65 years. Exclusion was applied to patients with uncontrolled infections, other autoimmune diseases, pregnancy or lactation. Diagnoses were based on clinical symptoms, serum thyroxine and TRAb, thyroid ultrasound and orbital computed tomography. PBMCs were separated from under 12 ml of fresh peripheral blood using Ficoll-Paque density gradient centrifugation. Trizol reagent was used to extract total RNA, and RNA quality was then checked on an Agilent 2100 Bioanalyzer. CDR3 length: 15 amino acids, cysteine to phenylalanine. The DNA shown is the 45-base CDR3, in frame from base 1. V ends up 1 base short and J 8 bases short, with an unmatched junction base count of 4. Reading the germline V gene (reference sequence) gives CDR1 LGHDT and CDR2 YNNKEL.

The TCR beta CDR3 regions were amplified from the RNA transcripts. For the first round of RT-PCR on the TCR CDR3, the HTBI primer set was used together with the Qiagen OneStep RT-PCR kit. Libraries were constructed in a second round of multiplex PCR, after which size selection and purification were carried out. The libraries were sequenced on an Illumina HiSeq2000 using paired-end 100 bp reads. The paper's processing steps were these. SOAPnuke was used to process the raw data, removing reads that contained adapters or uncalled bases, had a mean Phred below 15, or lacked an exact match to the constant primer or identifier. COPE v1.2.5 was used to merge high-quality paired reads, and clonotypes were defined as unique nucleotide sequences. MiTCR v1.1 was used to align clonotypes to the IMGT TRBV, TRBD and TRBJ reference segments. Only V-J combinations with frequency above 0.0001, covering 99.2% of repertoires, were analysed. A TCS score was defined as the ratio between F50 (clonal expansion) and ExV (chaos), using BLOSUM62-based TCRdist between CDR3 peptides within each V-J. Welch's t-statistics and random forest reduced fewer than 600 V-J features to roughly 13, which were used in a naive Bayes classifier (R e1071). In TCRdb, the public reads were trimmed at Q25 with fastp and aligned with MiXCR, with productive beta chains retained. CDR3 protein sequences are deduplicated, and each keeps its most common genes and DNA. The V and J calls come from TCRdb's annotation, not from the publication. The sample table holds hundreds of thousands of distinct CDR3 sequences, of which less than 15% were seen once. Jointly, the top ten make up around a tenth of the sample.

Sample: blood. This chain joins TRBV3-1 to TRBJ1-6; 8 bases in the junction line up with TRBD1. The TCR comes from a woman aged 18-30 years with Graves' hyperthyroidism. DNA sequence: TGTGCCAGCAGCCAAGTGGACAGGGAATATTCACCCCTCCACTTT. It codes for CASSQVDREYSPLHF.